These 27 T cell receptor beta chains were sequenced from one sample in a study of T cell changes during pregnancy in multiple sclerosis. Measured with immunoSEQ multiplex PCR; TCRdb has only the in-frame clones, and not every one. The table records 70,000 to 75,000 clones, approximately 94% of them present only once. The sequencing used peripheral blood, collected in the second trimester of pregnancy. These receptors originate from a female donor in good health, enrolled as a control in a pregnancy study.

V is TRBV6-5 and J is TRBJ1-1; unclear D gene. V was shortened by 6 bases and J by 4 bases, with 9 bases between the two germline ends. Looked up from germline, CDR1 is MNHEY and CDR2 is SVGAGI. The CDR3 is made up of 12 amino acids. The CDR3 DNA reads as TGTGCCAGCAGGGGCTATGTCACTGAAGCTTTCTTT. Translated: CASRGYVTEAFF.

V is TRBV6-4 and J is TRBJ2-2; possibly TRBD2 for D (5 bases). The V and J ends lost 4 bases and 8 bases respectively, with 17 bases between them. The length of the CDR3 is 15 residues. CDR1 and CDR2 from the germline V gene are MRHNA and SNTAGT. The CDR3 is CASSAGLRLWGELFF. In DNA, the CDR3 is TGTGCCAGCAGTGCAGGACTCCGTTTATGGGGGGAGCTGTTTTTT.

The CDR3 nucleotides are TGTGCCAGCAGCCACTTTGGGCCCGGGGCCAACGTCCTGACTTTC. Amino acid sequence: CASSHFGPGANVLTF. The genes are TRBV7-9 and TRBJ2-6; D not resolved. Germline CDR1 is SEHNR and CDR2 is FQNEAQ (reference sequence). This CDR3 is 15 amino acids long. The V and J ends lost 5 bases and 4 bases respectively, with 12 bases between them. The full variable domain, rest sourced from reference TRBV7-9 and TRBJ2-6, is DTGVSQNPRHKITKRGQNVTFRCDPISEHNRLYWYRQTLGQGPEFLTYFQNEAQLEKSRLLSDRFSAERPKGSFSTLEIQRTEQGDSAMYLCASSHFGPGANVLTFGAGSRLTVL.

This clone was seen just once. The chain recombines TRBV5-4 with TRBJ1-6; 8 nucleotides line up with TRBD1. This CDR3 region has 15 residues. V lost 4 bases to trimming and J lost 7 bases; unmatched junction nucleotides: 7. Germline CDR1 SGHNT, CDR2 YYREEE (reference sequence). This chain's CDR3 is CASSRMTGVNSPLHF. CDR3 sequence (DNA): TGTGCCAGCAGCCGAATGACAGGGGTGAATTCACCCCTCCACTTT. Filled out from reference TRBV5-4 and TRBJ1-6, the complete variable domain reads ETGVTQSPTHLIKTRGQQVTLRCSSQSGHNTVSWYQQALGQGPQFIFQYYREEENGRGNFPPRFSGLQFPNYSSELNVNALELDDSALYLCASSRMTGVNSPLHFGNGTRLTVT.

The CDR3 region is CASSEGQAIGNTIYF. The CDR3, as DNA: TGTGCCAGCAGCGAGGGACAGGCGATCGGAAACACCATATATTTT. This chain connects TRBV7-9 to TRBJ1-3, with 8 bases fitting TRBD1. CDR3 size: 15 residues. Germline CDR1 is SEHNR and CDR2 is FQNEAQ (reference sequence). V dropped 5 bases and J dropped 4; count of bases not matched to a gene: 7.

The chain joins TRBV7-9 to TRBJ1-1; 7 bases are shared with TRBD1. The CDR3 is 13 amino acids. V lost 5 bases to trimming and J lost 6 bases; unmatched junction nucleotides: 6. CDR1 is SEHNR and CDR2 is FQNEAQ in the germline V gene (reference sequence). CDR3 DNA sequence: TGTGCCAGCAGCCCTCGACAGGGACCTGAAGCTTTCTTT. This gives the protein CASSPRQGPEAFF.

The chain employs TRBV6-5 and TRBJ2-5; possibly TRBD1 for D (6 bases). Germline V gene data show CDR1 as MNHEY and CDR2 as SVGAGI. CDR3 length: 13 residues. The ends were cut back, 5 bases at V and 5 bases at J, with 12 bases in the middle. The CDR3 protein is CASSTGNLETQYF. CDR3 coding DNA: TGTGCCAGCAGTACAGGGAATTTGGAGACCCAGTACTTC.

The chain joins TRBV19 to TRBJ1-2; D remains ambiguous. The CDR3 covers 13 residues. CDR1 is LNHDA, CDR2 SQIVND, per germline (reference sequence). The V end was cut by 2 bases, the J end by 2 bases, with 6 bases between. CDR3 sequence reads: CASSIQANYGYTF. As DNA, the CDR3 is TGTGCCAGTAGTATACAGGCGAACTATGGCTACACCTTC.

The chain combines TRBV6-1 with TRBJ2-7; 13 bases agree with TRBD2. With 8 bases clipped from V and 4 bases from J, the junction kept 8 bases outside the gene matches. From germline, CDR1 is MNHNS and CDR2 SASEGT. The CDR3 length is 15 residues. CDR3 DNA sequence: TGTGCCAGCGGACTAGCGGGGGTGGGCGCTTACGAGCAGTACTTC. Protein sequence: CASGLAGVGAYEQYF.

The chain uses TRBV29-1 and TRBJ2-1, with D maybe TRBD1 (6 bases). V was pared by 4 bases and J by 6 bases, with 13 bases between. Germline CDR1 SQVTM, CDR2 ANQGSEA. The CDR3 sequence is 13 residues long. CDR3 DNA sequence: TGCAGCGTTGGGCAGGGGCTACGCAATGAGCAGTTCTTC. Its protein is CSVGQGLRNEQFF.

In nucleotides, the CDR3 is TGTGCCAGCAGCCAAGCGGCGGGGTCGGTGAACAATGAGCAGTTCTTC. Amino acid sequence: CASSQAAGSVNNEQFF. The V call is TRBV4-2, the J call TRBJ2-1; D perhaps matches TRBD2 (6 bases). The length of the CDR3 is 16 residues. Germline V CDR1 and CDR2: LGHNA, YNFKEQ. The V end lost 1 base, the J end lost 5 bases, and 15 bases lay between the germline ends.

This rearrangement joins TRBV28 to TRBJ1-1; 12 bases agree with TRBD1. Losses at the gene ends were 7 bases for V and 0 bases for J; bases not matched to a gene: 9. There are 17 residues in the CDR3. Germline CDR1 and CDR2: MDHEN and SYDVKM. The CDR3 DNA is TGTGCCAGCACCTGGGGGACAGGGGGCGCCTTGAACACTGAAGCTTTCTTT. Amino acid sequence: CASTWGTGGALNTEAFF.

This chain connects TRBV19 to TRBJ1-5, with 8 bases aligning to TRBD1. CDR3 length: 15 residues. Germline V CDR1 and CDR2: LNHDA, SQIVND (reference sequence). Trimming cost V 4 bases and J 4 bases; bases outside gene matches: 6. This CDR3 is CASSKRTGTNQPQHF. DNA for the CDR3: TGTGCCAGTAGTAAGAGGACAGGGACGAATCAGCCCCAGCATTTT.

The DNA for the CDR3 is TGTGCCAGCAGCCTCCACTCACAGGGCCCTTACGAGCAGTACTTC. Protein: CASSLHSQGPYEQYF. This chain connects TRBV5-4 to TRBJ2-7, with TRBD1 as a possible D gene (6 bases). CDR1 and CDR2 (germline): SGHNT, YYREEE (reference sequence). The CDR3 covers 15 residues. V was trimmed by 4 bases and J by 4 bases, leaving 18 bases between them. Complete variable domain (other parts from reference TRBV5-4 and TRBJ2-7): ETGVTQSPTHLIKTRGQQVTLRCSSQSGHNTVSWYQQALGQGPQFIFQYYREEENGRGNFPPRFSGLQFPNYSSELNVNALELDDSALYLCASSLHSQGPYEQYFGPGTRLTVT.

V is TRBV10-2 and J is TRBJ2-2; D is unclear. V shed 1 base and J shed 4 bases, with 10 bases lying between them. Germline V gives CDR1 WSHSY, CDR2 SAAADI. The CDR3 runs to 15 residues. Here the CDR3 reads CASSEFPLFTGELFF. CDR3 bases: TGCGCCAGCAGTGAGTTCCCCCTATTCACCGGGGAGCTGTTTTTT.

The chain combines TRBV7-9 with TRBJ2-2; possibly TRBD1 for D (6 bases). The germline V and J ends were trimmed by 8 bases and 0 bases, with 10 bases remaining between them. Germline values: CDR1 SEHNR, CDR2 FQNEAQ (reference sequence). The CDR3 has 14 amino acids. This CDR3 reads CASRTVANTGELFF. As DNA, the CDR3 is TGTGCCAGCCGGACAGTCGCGAACACCGGGGAGCTGTTTTTT.

The chain couples TRBV7-8 to TRBJ2-1; TRBD1 aligns across 8 bases. This CDR3 has 14 amino acids. Losses at the gene ends were 5 bases for V and 10 bases for J; bases not matched to a gene: 10. Germline-derived CDR1 and CDR2 are SGHVS and FQNEAQ. CDR3 sequence: CASSPDREKREQFF. CDR3 nucleotides: TGTGCCAGCAGCCCGGACAGGGAAAAGAGGGAGCAGTTCTTC.

The V gene is TRBV6-1, the J gene TRBJ2-7, with 9 bases identical to TRBD2. The germline gives CDR1 MNHNS, CDR2 SASEGT. Trimming took 5 bases from V and 5 from J; bases not matched to a gene: 10. The CDR3 has 15 residues. The CDR3 spells CASSPASGARNEQYF. DNA for the CDR3: TGTGCCAGCAGTCCCGCTAGCGGGGCCCGTAACGAGCAGTACTTC.

This sequence joins TRBV5-4 and TRBJ2-2; the D is unclear. CDR3 length equals 13 residues. Between the trimmed V and J ends, which lost 2 bases and 4 bases, there was a span of 6 bases. Germline CDR1 reads SGHNT; CDR2 reads YYREEE (reference sequence). CDR3 amino acids: CASSLIGTGELFF. The CDR3 DNA reads as TGTGCCAGCAGCTTAATCGGCACCGGGGAGCTGTTTTTT.

V usage is TRBV29-1 and J usage is TRBJ2-2; 10 bases fit TRBD1. V shed 4 bases, J shed 6 bases, and the junction held 5 bases outside the gene matches. The V gene's germline CDR1 is SQVTM and CDR2 ANQGSEA. The CDR3 length is 14 residues. The CDR3 here is CSVVRTGGSGELFF. CDR3 DNA sequence: TGCAGCGTTGTAAGGACAGGGGGATCCGGGGAGCTGTTTTTT.

CDR3 sequence reads: CASSLADRGRQDTQYF. For the CDR3, the DNA is TGCGCCAGCAGCTTGGCGGACAGGGGGCGCCAAGATACGCAGTATTTT. The chain combines TRBV5-1 with TRBJ2-3, with 11 positions matching TRBD1. With 0 bases clipped from V and 5 bases from J, the junction kept 5 bases outside the gene matches. The CDR3 has 16 residues. Looked up from germline, CDR1 is SGHRS and CDR2 is YFSETQ.

This clone was seen only a few times. The gene calls are TRBV14 and TRBJ1-1; TRBD1 matches 9 bases. The J segment lost 0 bases and the V segment lost 5 bases, leaving 4 bases of the junction unmatched. Germline CDR1 SGHDN, CDR2 FVKESK. The CDR3 loop spans 15 amino acids. The CDR3 region has the DNA TGTGCCAGCAGCTTACAGGGGGCGATGAACACTGAAGCTTTCTTT. Translation gives CASSLQGAMNTEAFF. The full variable domain, in which reference TRBV14 and TRBJ1-1 provide the parts outside the CDR3, is EAGVTQFPSHSVIEKGQTVTLRCDPISGHDNLYWYRRVMGKEIKFLLHFVKESKQDESGMPNNRFLAERTGGTYSTLKVQPAELEDSGVYFCASSLQGAMNTEAFFGQGTRLTVV.

This clone appeared once. The chain joins TRBV5-8 to TRBJ1-5; D not resolved. The length of the CDR3 is 15 residues. CDR1 and CDR2 from the germline V gene are SGHTS and YDEGEE. The germline V and J ends were trimmed by 3 bases and 6 bases, with 16 bases remaining between them. This chain's CDR3 is CASSWGAGFGQPQHF. The CDR3, as DNA: TGTGCCAGCAGCTGGGGTGCGGGTTTCGGTCAGCCCCAGCATTTT. Drawing the rest from reference TRBV5-8 and TRBJ1-5, the complete variable domain is EAGVTQSPTHLIKTRGQQATLRCSPISGHTSVYWYQQALGLGLQFLLWYDEGEERNRGNFPPRFSGRQFPNYSSELNVNALELEDSALYLCASSWGAGFGQPQHFGDGTRLSIL.

The chain uses TRBV5-4 and TRBJ1-4, with unresolved D. CDR3 length equals 14 residues. The germline CDR1 and CDR2 sequences are SGHNT and YYREEE (reference sequence). V lost 0 bases, J lost 3 bases, and 6 bases lay in between. CDR3 region: CASSLGGANEKLFF. The CDR3 region has the DNA TGTGCCAGCAGCTTGGGCGGGGCTAATGAAAAACTGTTTTTT.

The V call is TRBV7-9, the J call TRBJ1-6; weak D call: TRBD1 (5 bases). The CDR3 consists of 12 residues. Trimming took 5 bases from V and 10 from J, leaving 9 bases between them. Germline-derived CDR1 and CDR2 are SEHNR and FQNEAQ (reference sequence). The CDR3 protein is CASSAGGSPLHF. In nucleotides, the CDR3 is TGTGCCAGCAGCGCCGGGGGATCACCCCTCCACTTT.

This chain links TRBV7-2 with TRBJ1-3, with 7 nucleotides matching TRBD1. Per the germline V gene, CDR1 is SGHTA and CDR2 is FQGNSA. Trimming removed 5 bases from V and 4 bases from J; junction bases left unmatched: 5. This CDR3 comprises 14 residues. CDR3 loop: CASSGTGVGNTIYF. CDR3 in DNA: TGTGCCAGCAGCGGAACAGGGGTCGGAAACACCATATATTTT.

The chain employs TRBV29-1 and TRBJ2-7, with 7 positions matching TRBD1. There are 14 residues in the CDR3. Per the germline V gene, CDR1 is SQVTM and CDR2 is ANQGSEA. Trimming at V came to 4 bases and at J to 3 bases, leaving 9 bases not matched to a gene. For the CDR3, the DNA is TGCAGCGTTGTAATAAGGGACAGAGGCTACGAGCAGTACTTC. Protein sequence: CSVVIRDRGYEQYF.